Given below is one T cell receptor (beta chain) in context. Genomic DNA served as template for TCR beta VDJ and CDR3 profiling. TCRdb called the reads again in MiXCR, with one record for every CDR3 protein. The sample carries around 190,000 distinct CDR3 sequences, around 60% recorded once. Germline V CDR1 and CDR2: SGHVS, FQNEAQ. This CDR3 spans 14 amino acids. The V end was cut by 1 base, the J end by 3 bases, with 9 bases between. The data were taken from a study of CD8+CD57+ T cells in acquired aplastic anemia. The sample taken for sequencing was sorted CD4+, CD8+, or CD8+CD57+ T cells (not recorded which) from PBMCs. The clonotype originates from a human donor in good health. This chain uses TRBV7-8 with TRBJ1-2; unclear D gene. CDR3 loop: CASSLELDYYGYTF. CDR3 in DNA: TGTGCCAGCAGCTTAGAGTTGGACTACTATGGCTACACCTTC.